A selection of T cell receptor beta chains follows, all from one sample in a study of memory CD4+ T cells and cytomegalovirus serostatus. The repertoire was sequenced with immunoSEQ multiplex PCR; TCRdb's copy has only in-frame clones and lacks some. The sample has tens of thousands of clones, around 79% seen once; the top ten hold 0.65% to 0.9%. Sequencing was performed on memory CD4+ T cells from blood. The receptors originated from an adult in good health and CMV-seronegative. CDR3s leave out the opening cysteine and the closing phenylalanine or tryptophan. Each record gives: CDR3 protein, V gene.

ASSPERYTGELF,TRBV6-6
ASSPSAGVRSGELF,TRBV18
ASSPGLSYNSPLH,TRBV7-2
ASSRIGYSATDTQY,TRBV7-3
ASSSPSRDRTGEQY,TRBV27
ASSETLAGVETQY,TRBV2
ASSAQSYYEQY,TRBV7-2
ASSLRGQGETQY,TRBV7-7
ASSLLLYEQY,TRBV28
ASSLGGSREQETQY,TRBV7-7
ASSLVPIYGYT,TRBV7-8
ASSPLSTLSREKLF,TRBV19
ASSLGTGDQPQH,TRBV6-8
ASSQTGQPYFNSPLH,TRBV14
ASSQGVTQGYEQY,TRBV4-1
ASSLRRVYEQY,TRBV7-2
ASNRDPTIIAQH,TRBV6-6
ASSPRGETQY,TRBV7-9
ASTYRGGTGELF,TRBV2
ALTSNTEAF,TRBV30
ASSFDRVTGELF,TRBV6-5
AISEGTQLF,TRBV10-3
SVAGDREGTEAF,TRBV29-1
ASSFWGAATEAF,TRBV5-6
ASSLEGGRANEQF,TRBV7-2
ASSYGVARGKAF,TRBV6-5
ASSSDRGNEQF,TRBV7-7
ASSLTLSIPEQY,TRBV5-5
TSSQVSPVPGACYGYT,TRBV1
ASSTRRELDTGELF,TRBV19
AISDPRTGGGSGNTIY,TRBV10-3
ASQTGSADTQY,TRBV5-1
ASSLEESTEAF,TRBV5-1
ASSEVGAGQGINEQY,TRBV25-1
AWSVGGGTETQY,TRBV30
ASSPPDPGLATNEQF,TRBV18
ASSLRATYEQY,TRBV5-1
ASQSRTNYGYT,TRBV7-9
ASRPREQHSTEAF,TRBV25-1
ASSLEPHIRQGYVDEQF,TRBV5-1
ASSLVSRGQETQY,TRBV5-6
ASSYGRGYEQY,TRBV6-6
ASSFSGLDRDGYT,TRBV27
ASSAGTSRYEQY,TRBV2
ASSRGLSGNTIY,TRBV7-2
ASSESLGFYNEQF,TRBV10-1
ASSPWGGAGDGANVLT,TRBV11-2
ASSLGPWKRNNEQF,TRBV7-2
AWSVPDASNTEAF,TRBV30
ASSLEPYNEQF,TRBV28
ASSKLSTIAGNTIY,TRBV19
ASSFNSGGPYEQY,TRBV5-1
ASNKGLGQPQH,TRBV28
ASSFQGGGAATETQY,TRBV11-2
ASSPAEGGGTEAF,TRBV6-1
ASSLGVEQY,TRBV7-2
ASSPDPGRGLYNEQF,TRBV19
ASSPRTSGYRNEQF,TRBV27
ASRELDEQY,TRBV6-1